A single sample is the source of the 8 T cell receptor beta chains below, sequenced in a study of cytomegalovirus exposure and HLA in healthy donors. Researchers ran the PCR with 60 Vbeta and 13 Jbeta primers. Repertoires were generated with immunoSEQ multiplex PCR, while TCRdb's copy carries only in-frame clones and drops some. The sample has more than 70,000 clones; under 80% are singletons. The specimen was PBMCs. The receptors come from a boy aged 5 to 17 in good health and CMV-seronegative.

CDR3 nucleotide sequence: TGTGCCATGGGGACAGGCGCCCCGTACGAGCAGTACTTC. This translates into CAMGTGAPYEQYF. V and J are TRBV2 and TRBJ2-7; the match to TRBD1 covers 8 bases. This CDR3 has 13 amino acids. Losses at the gene ends were 10 bases for V and 4 bases for J; bases not matched to a gene: 9. Germline CDR1 and CDR2: SNHLY and FYNNEI.

V and J are TRBV6-5 and TRBJ2-2; 8 bases align to TRBD2. CDR3 length: 16 amino acids. Trimming cost V 0 bases and J 6 bases; bases outside gene matches: 6. Germline CDR1 MNHEY, CDR2 SVGAGI. CDR3 nucleotides: TGTGCCAGCAGTTACTCTGCGGGGGGCGGGGCCGGGGAGCTGTTTTTT. It codes for CASSYSAGGGAGELFF.

This clone appeared once. The V gene is TRBV4-1, the J gene TRBJ2-3, with 8 nucleotides matching TRBD1. Germline assignment: CDR1 MGHRA and CDR2 YSYEKL. The CDR3 covers 17 residues. J was trimmed by 2 bases and V by 0 bases; bases with no gene match: 7. The chain's CDR3 is CASSQDEDRVYTDTQYF. The CDR3 coding sequence is TGCGCCAGCAGCCAAGATGAGGACAGGGTGTACACAGATACGCAGTATTTT.

V is TRBV19 and J is TRBJ1-1; possibly TRBD1 for D (5 bases). The germline V and J ends were trimmed by 4 bases and 6 bases, with 18 bases remaining between them. The CDR3 runs 15 residues. Germline V gene data show CDR1 as LNHDA and CDR2 as SQIVND (reference sequence). CDR3 sequence: CASSSGREGVSEAFF. CDR3 nucleotide sequence: TGTGCCAGTAGTAGCGGTAGGGAAGGGGTTTCTGAAGCTTTCTTT.

The V gene is TRBV7-2, the J gene TRBJ1-4; weak D call: TRBD1 (6 bases). Germline CDR1 reads SGHTA; CDR2 reads FQGNSA. V lost 6 bases and J lost 4, with 12 bases in between. This CDR3 spans 14 amino acids. The CDR3 DNA reads TGTGCCAGCAGTCTGGACAGAATTAATGAAAAACTGTTTTTT. Encoded protein: CASSLDRINEKLFF.

The gene calls are TRBV19 and TRBJ2-4; 8 positions agree with TRBD1. This CDR3 contains 19 residues. V was clipped by 5 bases and J by 1 base; unmatched bases: 16. Germline V gene sequence: CDR1 LNHDA, CDR2 SQIVND (reference sequence). Here the CDR3 reads CASSVDPGGADRAKNIQYF. In DNA form, the CDR3 reads TGTGCCAGTAGTGTTGACCCAGGGGGCGCGGATAGGGCCAAAAACATTCAGTACTTC. Filled out from reference TRBV19 and TRBJ2-4, the complete variable domain reads DGGITQSPKYLFRKEGQNVTLSCEQNLNHDAMYWYRQDPGQGLRLIYYSQIVNDFQKGDIAEGYSVSREKKESFPLTVTSAQKNPTAFYLCASSVDPGGADRAKNIQYFGAGTRLSVL.

The V call is TRBV6-5, the J call TRBJ1-2, with D unclear. CDR1 and CDR2 (germline): MNHEY, SVGAGI. CDR3 length: 13 amino acids. V was shortened by 4 bases and J by 1 base, with 7 bases between the two germline ends. CDR3 residues: CASSFSSNYGYTF. DNA for the CDR3: TGTGCCAGCAGTTTCTCGAGTAACTATGGCTACACCTTC.

Only a few counts were recorded for this clone. The germline gene is not matched at one end of the junction; a read error may be the cause. DNA of the CDR3: TGTGCCAGCAGCTCCTCCGGGACAGGCTGGTTC. Translating gives CASSSSGTGWF. The J gene is TRBJ1-2, the V gene TRBV7-9, with 8 bases identical to TRBD1. The CDR3 is 11 amino acids. Germline lookup yields CDR1 SEHNR and CDR2 FQNEAQ (reference sequence).